This note documents a single T cell receptor beta chain sequence. The sample is drawn from a study of blood T cell repertoires in COVID-19. Study summary: Acute-phase and convalescent COVID-19 samples originated in the United States, Italy and Spain. The analysed material was cDNA or gDNA that came from T cells, B-cell-depleted T cells, or PBMCs.

As originally analysed: For nucleated cells, counts were estimated from reference gene primer amplification. Measured with immunoSEQ multiplex PCR; TCRdb has only the in-frame clones, and not every one. The D gene and trimming were derived from the DNA, and the V and J assignments and clone size from that table. This table has 140,000 to 150,000 clones, 79% appearing once. Germline CDR1 is LNHDA and CDR2 is SQIVND (reference sequence). CDR3 length: 13 amino acids. Trimming stripped 4 bases from V and 7 bases from J, with 11 bases between. V and J are TRBV19 and TRBJ1-5; D is unresolved. The source material was peripheral blood. This TCR was recovered from a man aged 45-65 years with active or convalescent COVID-19. Here the CDR3 reads CASSKGPGQPQHF. In DNA, the CDR3 is TGTGCCAGTAGTAAAGGCCCGGGGCAGCCCCAGCATTTT.